A selection of T cell receptor beta chains follows, all from one sample in a study of response to subunit inactivated influenza vaccine. TCRdb reprocessed the RT-PCR reads via MiXCR and lists one record per CDR3 protein. This sample yields a few hundred thousand distinct CDR3 sequences, of which approximately 11% are seen a single time; more than 9.5% belongs to the top ten. Another study also made use of these data, one on T cells expressing NK-cell markers.

The specimen comprised PBMCs from blood, sampled on the day of vaccination. The receptors derive from a man aged 50 or older who received an inactivated influenza vaccine. Both conserved end residues are part of each CDR3. Fields, in order: V gene, J gene, clone size, D gene, CDR3 DNA, CDR3 protein. The D gene is left open where the match is weak. Clone size is given for some rows only: seen once, a few or many times, or a class if the clone is expanded.

v_gene: TRBV4-2; j_gene: TRBJ2-3; abundance: few; d_gene: TRBD2; CDR3nt: TGTGCCAGCAGCCAAGATATAGCGGGGATAAGAACCACAGATACGCAGTATTTT; CDR3aa: CASSQDIAGIRTTDTQYF
v_gene: TRBV30; j_gene: TRBJ2-7; abundance: few; d_gene: .; CDR3nt: TGTGCCTGGAGTCTAGGAGGGCCCTCTTCCTACGAGCAGTACTTC; CDR3aa: CAWSLGGPSSYEQYF
v_gene: TRBV30; j_gene: TRBJ1-6; abundance: .; d_gene: TRBD1; CDR3nt: TGTGCCTGGAGTGTCGACAGGGTTTGGTCACCCCTCCACTTT; CDR3aa: CAWSVDRVWSPLHF
v_gene: TRBV28; j_gene: TRBJ2-4; abundance: few; d_gene: TRBD1; CDR3nt: TGTGCCAGCAGTTTCTCAGGACAGGTCGACAAAAACATTCAGTACTTC; CDR3aa: CASSFSGQVDKNIQYF
v_gene: TRBV7-8; j_gene: TRBJ1-5; abundance: .; d_gene: .; CDR3nt: TGTGCCAGCAGCTTAGATCGCCTGGGAAATCAGCCCCAGCATTTT; CDR3aa: CASSLDRLGNQPQHF
v_gene: TRBV7-9; j_gene: TRBJ2-6; abundance: .; d_gene: TRBD2; CDR3nt: TGTGCCAGCAGCTCTAGCGGGAGGCTCTCTGGGGCCAACGTCCTGACTTTC; CDR3aa: CASSSSGRLSGANVLTF
v_gene: TRBV4-3; j_gene: TRBJ2-7; abundance: .; d_gene: .; CDR3nt: TGCGCCAGCAGCCGAACTCCGGGAGCGGTAGACGAGCAGTACTTC; CDR3aa: CASSRTPGAVDEQYF
v_gene: TRBV20-1; j_gene: TRBJ2-7; abundance: few; d_gene: TRBD1; CDR3nt: TGCAGTGCTAGAGATTGGGGGACAGGGGCCCTACTCCAGCAGTACTTC; CDR3aa: CSARDWGTGALLQQYF
v_gene: TRBV4-3; j_gene: TRBJ2-1; abundance: .; d_gene: TRBD1; CDR3nt: TGCGCCAGCAGCCAAGCAGGGGGCGACTACAATGAGCAGTTCTTC; CDR3aa: CASSQAGGDYNEQFF
v_gene: TRBV19; j_gene: TRBJ2-5; abundance: .; d_gene: .; CDR3nt: TGTGCCAGTAGTCAACAGGGTGCAGAGACCCAGTACTTC; CDR3aa: CASSQQGAETQYF